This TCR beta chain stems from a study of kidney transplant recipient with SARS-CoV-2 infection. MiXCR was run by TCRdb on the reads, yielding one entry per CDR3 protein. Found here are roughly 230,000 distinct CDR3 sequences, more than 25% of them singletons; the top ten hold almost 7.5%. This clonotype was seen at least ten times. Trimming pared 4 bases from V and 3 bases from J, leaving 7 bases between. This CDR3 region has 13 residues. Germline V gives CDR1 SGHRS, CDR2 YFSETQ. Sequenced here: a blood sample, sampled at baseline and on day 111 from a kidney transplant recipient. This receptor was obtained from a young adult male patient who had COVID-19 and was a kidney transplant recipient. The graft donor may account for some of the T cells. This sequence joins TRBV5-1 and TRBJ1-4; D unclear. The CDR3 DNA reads TGCGCCAGCAGCCGTCTCGCTAATGAAAAACTGTTTTTT. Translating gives CASSRLANEKLFF. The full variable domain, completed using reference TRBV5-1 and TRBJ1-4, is KAGVTQTPRYLIKTRGQQVTLSCSPISGHRSVSWYQQTPGQGLQFLFEYFSETQRNKGNFPGRFSGRQFSNSRSEMNVSTLELGDSALYLCASSRLANEKLFFGSGTQLSVL.